These 17 T cell receptor beta chains were sequenced from one sample in a study of blood T cell repertoires in COVID-19. The assay was immunoSEQ multiplex PCR, and TCRdb's table has in-frame clones only and misses some. The repertoire holds 40,000 to 50,000 clones, with about four fifths as singletons. Sequenced sample: peripheral blood. The receptors were sampled from a woman older than 75 with acute or convalescent COVID-19.

V and J are TRBV30 and TRBJ1-3; D remains unclear. The germline gives CDR1 GTSNPN, CDR2 SVGIG (reference sequence). Between the trimmed V and J ends, which lost 7 bases and 0 bases, there was a span of 4 bases. The CDR3 has 11 amino acids. This chain's CDR3 is CAFSSGNTIYF. The CDR3 DNA is TGTGCCTTTAGCTCTGGAAACACCATATATTTT.

This chain links TRBV2 with TRBJ2-3; possible D gene TRBD2, 6 bases. Germline CDR1 SNHLY, CDR2 FYNNEI. Trimming pared 2 bases from V and 5 bases from J, leaving 17 bases between. The CDR3 totals 16 residues. CDR3 in DNA: TGTGCCAGCAGTGAAAGGGCCCGGGGGAGAGGAGATACGCAGTATTTT. Protein sequence: CASSERARGRGDTQYF.

This chain connects TRBV27 to TRBJ2-1, with a weak D call TRBD1 (6 bases). This CDR3 has 15 residues. Germline CDR1 reads MNHEY; CDR2 reads SMNVEV (reference sequence). With 5 bases removed from V and 1 base from J, the gap between germline ends came to 12 bases. The CDR3 is CASSPQGWSYNEQFF. DNA of the CDR3: TGTGCCAGCAGTCCTCAGGGGTGGTCCTACAATGAGCAGTTCTTC.

This chain connects TRBV28 to TRBJ1-2, with a weak D call TRBD1 (6 bases). This CDR3 region has 13 residues. V was trimmed by 7 bases and J by 5 bases, leaving 14 bases between them. Per germline, CDR1 MDHEN and CDR2 SYDVKM. The CDR3: CASTLGGSYGYTF. The CDR3 DNA sequence: TGTGCCAGCACCTTAGGGGGATCTTATGGCTACACCTTC.

V usage is TRBV2 and J usage is TRBJ1-1; 10 bases align to TRBD1. This CDR3 contains 16 residues. The V gene's germline CDR1 is SNHLY and CDR2 FYNNEI. The V segment lost 7 bases and the J segment 0 bases; nucleotides outside the gene matches: 8. CDR3 nucleotide sequence: TGTGCCAGCAATCTGTTCGGGACAGGGGTGAACACTGAAGCTTTCTTT. Translated, it gives CASNLFGTGVNTEAFF.

The CDR3 DNA follows: TGCGCCAGCAGCAACGTTCGGGGTCCAGACGTCGAGCAGTACTTC. Its protein product is CASSNVRGPDVEQYF. This chain links TRBV5-1 with TRBJ2-7; possible D gene TRBD2, 5 bases. CDR3 length: 15 residues. Per germline, CDR1 SGHRS and CDR2 YFSETQ. V was pared by 4 bases and J by 6 bases, with 20 bases between.

V is TRBV2 and J is TRBJ1-1; TRBD1 aligns across 9 bases. CDR3 length equals 13 residues. Per germline, CDR1 SNHLY and CDR2 FYNNEI. V lost 6 bases and J lost 3; bases outside the gene matches: 2. The CDR3 spells CASSRDRDTEAFF. The CDR3, as DNA: TGTGCCAGCAGCCGGGACAGGGACACTGAAGCTTTCTTT.

There are a few counts of this clone. The J gene is TRBJ2-7, the V gene TRBV5-1; 10 bases are shared with TRBD1. V trimming: 3 bases; J trimming: 6 bases; junction bases outside the gene matches: 9. This CDR3 comprises 15 residues. CDR1 is SGHRS and CDR2 is YFSETQ in the germline V gene. Written as DNA, the CDR3 is TGCGCCAGCAGCTCCCGACAGGGGGCTCAGGGCGAGCAGTACTTC. Protein: CASSSRQGAQGEQYF.

The chain has TRBV10-2 and TRBJ1-5; 9 positions agree with TRBD1. The V and J ends lost 6 bases and 2 bases, in that order; junction bases with no gene match: 8. The germline gives CDR1 WSHSY, CDR2 SAAADI. The CDR3 totals 16 residues. CDR3 in DNA: TGCGCCAGCAGGAGGGACAGGGAACCGGGCAATCAGCCCCAGCATTTT. This translates into CASRRDREPGNQPQHF.

V is TRBV7-2 and J is TRBJ2-7, with D perhaps matching TRBD1 (6 bases). V was shortened by 1 base and J by 4 bases, with 11 bases between the two germline ends. Germline V gene sequence: CDR1 SGHTA, CDR2 FQGNSA. The length of the CDR3 is 14 residues. Here the CDR3 reads CASSLGGTPYEQYF. The CDR3, as DNA: TGTGCCAGCAGCTTAGGGGGGACACCGTACGAGCAGTACTTC.

The genes are TRBV25-1 and TRBJ1-3; no definite D call. Germline lookup yields CDR1 MGHDK and CDR2 SYGVNS. The V and J ends lost 11 bases and 0 bases respectively, with 8 bases between them. The CDR3 has 12 amino acids. The CDR3 loop reads CAVETSGNTIYF. Written as DNA, the CDR3 is TGTGCCGTGGAGACCTCTGGAAACACCATATATTTT.

The rearrangement uses TRBV5-1 and TRBJ2-3, with D perhaps matching TRBD1 (6 bases). This CDR3 has 15 residues. Deletions cut 4 bases from V and 0 bases from J, with 12 bases between. The germline gives CDR1 SGHRS, CDR2 YFSETQ. The CDR3 DNA sequence: TGCGCCAGCAGCCCCAGACAGGCTAGCACAGATACGCAGTATTTT. It specifies CASSPRQASTDTQYF.

V gene TRBV2 combines with J gene TRBJ2-3, with TRBD1 identical over 9 bases. The length of the CDR3 is 15 residues. Germline loops: CDR1 SNHLY, CDR2 FYNNEI. The J segment lost 2 bases and the V segment lost 3 bases, leaving 3 bases of the junction unmatched. As DNA, the CDR3 is TGTGCCAGCAGTGACACAGGGGGCTCCACAGATACGCAGTATTTT. Translated, it gives CASSDTGGSTDTQYF. Using reference TRBV2 and TRBJ2-3 for the parts outside the CDR3, the full variable domain is EPEVTQTPSHQVTQMGQEVILRCVPISNHLYFYWYRQILGQKVEFLVSFYNNEISEKSEIFDDQFSVERPDGSNFTLKIRSTKLEDSAMYFCASSDTGGSTDTQYFGPGTRLTVL.

V gene TRBV5-1 combines with J gene TRBJ2-5; 11 positions agree with TRBD2. CDR1 is SGHRS and CDR2 is YFSETQ in the germline V gene. The CDR3 consists of 15 residues. Germline trimming cut 7 bases from V and 5 bases from J; bases unmatched to any gene: 10. For the CDR3, the DNA is TGCGCCAGCGGACCTTTTAGCGGGGGGGATGAGACCCAGTACTTC. As protein: CASGPFSGGDETQYF.

The chain has TRBV3-1 (or the pseudogene TRBV3-2) and TRBJ2-1, with TRBD2 identical over 7 bases. The germline CDR1 and CDR2 sequences are LGHDT and YNNKEL (reference sequence). The CDR3 has 16 amino acids. Germline trimming cut 0 bases from V and 2 bases from J; bases unmatched to any gene: 4. CDR3 region: CASSQDGRGPYNEQFF. The DNA for the CDR3 is TGTGCCAGCAGCCAAGATGGGAGGGGTCCCTACAATGAGCAGTTCTTC.

This chain joins TRBV7-9 and TRBJ2-7, with 10 nucleotides matching TRBD1. J was trimmed by 5 bases and V by 4 bases; bases with no gene match: 5. This CDR3 is built from 14 residues. The germline gives CDR1 SEHNR, CDR2 FQNEAQ (reference sequence). CDR3 nucleotides: TGTGCCAGCAGCTCGGGACAGGGGTTCCACGAGCAGTACTTC. It yields the protein CASSSGQGFHEQYF.

With regard to this clone: One junction end disagrees with the germline gene, perhaps due to a read error. The chain recombines TRBV7-2 with TRBJ1-1; unclear D gene. Germline loops: CDR1 SGHTA, CDR2 FQGNSA. This CDR3 region has 14 residues. CDR3 loop: CASSSQMRNAEAFF. CDR3 nucleotides: TGTGCCAGCAGCTCTCAGATGAGGAACGCTGAAGCTTTCTTT.